What follows are 24 T cell receptor beta chains derived from one specimen sequenced in a study of shared clonotypes between healthy human individuals. Naive CD8 isolation took CD45RO-negative cells positively selected for CCR7 and excluded terminally differentiated effector memory CD45RA+ cells. The assay was immunoSEQ multiplex PCR, and TCRdb's table has in-frame clones only and misses some. Of roughly 1,800,000 clones in the sample, roughly 94% are singletons; the top ten hold more than 0.9%. The source material was naive CD8+ T cells sorted from blood. Receptors originate from a man in his late teens or twenties in good health.

The chain uses TRBV19 and TRBJ2-7; 9 nucleotides match TRBD1. The germline V gene has CDR1 LNHDA and CDR2 SQIVND (reference sequence). This CDR3 contains 14 residues. With V trimmed by 5 bases and J by 5 bases, 7 bases remained unmatched. The CDR3 here is CASSYDRGLDEQYF. CDR3 nucleotides: TGTGCCAGTAGTTACGACAGGGGGTTGGACGAGCAGTACTTC.

The J gene is TRBJ2-1, the V gene TRBV30; no clear D. With 0 bases removed from V and 7 bases from J, the gap between germline ends came to 10 bases. Germline V gene data show CDR1 as GTSNPN and CDR2 as SVGIG (reference sequence). The CDR3 is 13 amino acids. The CDR3 is CAWSVLNGNEQFF. CDR3 sequence (DNA): TGTGCCTGGAGTGTATTAAATGGGAATGAGCAGTTCTTC.

The chain carries TRBV11-2 and TRBJ2-5; possible D gene TRBD2, 5 bases. The CDR3 is 13 amino acids. V was shortened by 5 bases and J by 4 bases, with 11 bases between the two germline ends. CDR1 is SGHAT and CDR2 is FQNNGV in the germline V gene. The CDR3 nucleotides read TGTGCCAGCAGCCCGGGCCGGGGAGAGACCCAGTACTTC. Translating gives CASSPGRGETQYF.

V is TRBV29-1 and J is TRBJ2-5; TRBD2 aligns across 8 bases. This CDR3 is 16 amino acids long. V dropped 1 base and J dropped 3; count of bases not matched to a gene: 10. Germline values: CDR1 SQVTM, CDR2 ANQGSEA. The CDR3 region is CSVEVGGGAVEETQYF. The CDR3 DNA sequence: TGCAGCGTTGAAGTCGGGGGGGGAGCGGTAGAAGAGACCCAGTACTTC.

The chain links TRBV4-3 to TRBJ2-1, with D perhaps matching TRBD2 (5 bases). The CDR3 loop spans 17 amino acids. Deletions cut 0 bases from V and 0 bases from J, with 12 bases between. The germline V gene encodes CDR1 LGHNA and CDR2 YSLEER. CDR3 nucleotides: TGCGCCAGCAGCCAAGATGTGGCGGGCGGCTCCTACAATGAGCAGTTCTTC. Translating gives CASSQDVAGGSYNEQFF.

The chain links TRBV9 to TRBJ1-2, with 12 bases fitting TRBD1. This CDR3 spans 16 amino acids. Trimming removed 1 base from V and 5 bases from J; junction bases left unmatched: 6. Germline assignment: CDR1 SGDLS and CDR2 YYNGEE. The CDR3 DNA sequence: TGTGCCAGCAGCGTATCCGGGACAGGGGGCGCATATGGCTACACCTTC. As protein: CASSVSGTGGAYGYTF.

The chain joins TRBV30 to TRBJ2-3, with 7 bases lining up with TRBD2. The CDR3 contains 14 residues. J gave up 0 bases and V 5 bases, and 5 bases lay outside the gene matches. CDR1 GTSNPN and CDR2 SVGIG come from the germline V gene (reference sequence). CDR3 sequence: CAWGGVLSTDTQYF. Here the CDR3 DNA reads TGTGCCTGGGGGGGGGTCCTTAGCACAGATACGCAGTATTTT.

Remarks on this clone: This sample includes further DNA sequences coding for the same CDR3. V and J are TRBV5-4 and TRBJ2-2; unclear D gene. Germline CDR1 SGHNT, CDR2 YYREEE (reference sequence). V lost 0 bases and J 2 bases, leaving 5 bases between the germline ends. There are 14 residues in the CDR3. The CDR3 protein is CASSLGTNTGELFF. The CDR3 coding sequence is TGTGCCAGCAGCTTGGGGACCAACACCGGGGAGCTGTTTTTT.

Details on this clone: The same CDR3 is also encoded by other DNA sequences in this sample. The chain couples TRBV11-3 to TRBJ2-7; a weak D match, TRBD1 (6 bases). The V gene lost 5 bases and the J gene lost 1 base, with 9 bases spanning the gap. The CDR3 extends over 13 amino acids. Germline CDR1 is SGHNT and CDR2 is YENEEA. In DNA form, the CDR3 reads TGTGCCAGCAGCCTAGGACAGTCCTACGAGCAGTACTTC. Protein product: CASSLGQSYEQYF.

This clone was seen a single time. This specimen includes other DNA sequences encoding the same CDR3. V gene TRBV5-4 combines with J gene TRBJ2-5; TRBD1 aligns across 9 bases. The CDR3 has 15 amino acids. Germline CDR1 is SGHNT and CDR2 is YYREEE (reference sequence). V dropped 0 bases and J dropped 5; count of bases not matched to a gene: 5. CDR3 amino acids: CASSLGTGGRETQYF. The CDR3 coding sequence is TGTGCCAGCAGCTTGGGCACAGGGGGCAGGGAGACCCAGTACTTC.

The rearrangement links TRBV27 to TRBJ2-7, with TRBD2 as a possible D gene (7 bases). Deletions cut 8 bases from V and 2 bases from J, with 25 bases between. CDR3 size: 17 residues. The germline V gene encodes CDR1 MNHEY and CDR2 SMNVEV (reference sequence). The CDR3 DNA sequence: TGTGCCAGCCAAGATTTAGGTAGGGGGGGGCCCGCCTACGAGCAGTACTTC. Protein sequence: CASQDLGRGGPAYEQYF.

The gene calls are TRBV7-9 and TRBJ2-7, with D hard to call. Germline lookup yields CDR1 SEHNR and CDR2 FQNEAQ (reference sequence). V lost 3 bases to trimming and J lost 0 bases, with 6 bases between them. CDR3 size: 13 residues. In nucleotides, the CDR3 is TGTGCCAGCAGCTTTTCCATCTCCTACGAGCAGTACTTC. It yields the protein CASSFSISYEQYF.

The V call is TRBV6-5, the J call TRBJ2-7, with 7 bases aligning to TRBD2. Germline V gene data show CDR1 as MNHEY and CDR2 as SVGAGI. The CDR3 totals 16 residues. The J segment lost 0 bases and the V segment lost 2 bases, leaving 7 bases of the junction unmatched. In nucleotides, the CDR3 is TGTGCCAGCAGTTACGTCGGGGGAGGGAGCTCCTACGAGCAGTACTTC. As protein: CASSYVGGGSSYEQYF.

With regard to this clone: Other DNA sequences of this sample code for an identical CDR3. The chain is built from TRBV7-9 and TRBJ2-7; D not certain. V lost 0 bases and J lost 3, with 6 bases in between. Germline lookup yields CDR1 SEHNR and CDR2 FQNEAQ (reference sequence). This CDR3 has 13 amino acids. The CDR3 coding sequence is TGTGCCAGCAGCTTAGCCGGGTTCTACGAGCAGTACTTC. Translating gives CASSLAGFYEQYF.

This chain connects TRBV5-6 to TRBJ1-1; 10 nucleotides match TRBD1. V was pared by 0 bases and J by 4 bases, with 6 bases of the junction left unmatched. The CDR3 totals 16 residues. Germline V gives CDR1 SGHDT, CDR2 YYEEEE. CDR3 in amino acids: CASSLGQGAQGTEAFF. The CDR3 nucleotides are TGTGCCAGCAGCTTGGGACAGGGGGCGCAGGGCACTGAAGCTTTCTTT.

A remark on this clone: Other DNA sequences in this specimen translate into the identical CDR3. The CDR3: CASSLGPPYEQYF. CDR3 DNA: TGTGCCAGCAGCTTGGGACCTCCATACGAGCAGTACTTC. V is TRBV5-5 and J is TRBJ2-7, with D unresolved. The CDR3 sequence is 13 residues long. The V gene's germline CDR1 is SGHKS and CDR2 YYEKEE (reference sequence). Deletions cut 0 bases from V and 4 bases from J, with 8 bases between.

In the case of this clone: Given a much more abundant clone one base away, this may be a read error. The chain employs TRBV7-9 and TRBJ2-7, with D possibly being TRBD1 (5 bases). Germline V gene data show CDR1 as SEHNR and CDR2 as FQNEAQ (reference sequence). The CDR3 has 13 residues. V shed 1 base and J shed 8 bases, with 12 bases lying between them. CDR3 loop: CASSLGGSSKQYF. The CDR3 nucleotides read TGTGCCAGCAGCTTAGGGGGCAGTTCCAAGCAGTACTTC.

The J gene is TRBJ2-1, the V gene TRBV29-1, with D unclear. CDR1 is SQVTM and CDR2 is ANQGSEA in the germline V gene. V lost 4 bases and J lost 4, with 11 bases in between. This CDR3 is 13 amino acids long. The DNA of the CDR3 is TGCAGCGTTGGGGTCCTAGGGTACAATGAGCAGTTCTTC. It specifies CSVGVLGYNEQFF.

The genes are TRBV19 and TRBJ2-7; tentatively, D is TRBD1 or TRBD2 (5 bases each). The CDR3 is 18 amino acids. The germline V gene encodes CDR1 LNHDA and CDR2 SQIVND (reference sequence). The ends were cut back, 3 bases at V and 3 bases at J, with 24 bases in the middle. The CDR3: CASSMLPLGRGTLYEQYF. The CDR3 DNA reads TGTGCCAGTAGTATGTTGCCCCTGGGGCGAGGGACCCTCTACGAGCAGTACTTC.

The chain is built from TRBV7-6 and TRBJ2-7, with D tentatively TRBD1 (6 bases). The CDR3 totals 15 residues. Germline V lookup: CDR1 SGHVS, CDR2 FNYEAQ. V lost 3 bases to trimming and J lost 3 bases, with 15 bases between them. The CDR3 region has the DNA TGTGCCAGCAGCTTCTTTGGGACATACTTCTACGAGCAGTACTTC. This codes for CASSFFGTYFYEQYF. The variable domain in full, completed from reference TRBV7-6 and TRBJ2-7, reads GAGVSQSPRYKVTKRGQDVALRCDPISGHVSLYWYRQALGQGPEFLTYFNYEAQQDKSGLPNDRFSAERPEGSISTLTIQRTEQRDSAMYRCASSFFGTYFYEQYFGPGTRLTVT.

The V gene is TRBV13, the J gene TRBJ2-7; the D gene is possibly TRBD2 (6 bases). V shed 1 base and J shed 0 bases, with 10 bases lying between them. CDR3 length: 15 residues. Germline V gene lookup returns CDR1 PRHDT and CDR2 FYEKMQ (reference sequence). DNA of the CDR3: TGTGCCAGCAGCTTAGAGGCCGGGAGCTCCTACGAGCAGTACTTC. Its protein product is CASSLEAGSSYEQYF.

The J gene is TRBJ1-2, the V gene TRBV7-9, with TRBD1 identical over 8 bases. The V gene end was trimmed by 2 bases and the J gene end by 6 bases; junction bases not matched to a gene: 5. CDR1 and CDR2 from the germline V gene are SEHNR and FQNEAQ (reference sequence). This CDR3 contains 14 residues. CDR3 coding DNA: TGTGCCAGCAGCTTATTCGACAGGGGTGATGGCTACACCTTC. As protein: CASSLFDRGDGYTF. The full variable domain, with the rest looked up from reference TRBV7-9 and TRBJ1-2, is DTGVSQNPRHKITKRGQNVTFRCDPISEHNRLYWYRQTLGQGPEFLTYFQNEAQLEKSRLLSDRFSAERPKGSFSTLEIQRTEQGDSAMYLCASSLFDRGDGYTFGSGTRLTVV.

The rearrangement links TRBV5-1 to TRBJ1-1; no clear D gene. Trimming took off 0 bases at V and 0 bases at J, with 15 bases between the two ends. The CDR3 is 17 amino acids. In germline, CDR1 is SGHRS, CDR2 YFSETQ. The chain's CDR3 is CASSLGLDGNLNTEAFF. For the CDR3, the DNA is TGCGCCAGCAGCTTGGGTCTGGACGGTAACTTGAACACTGAAGCTTTCTTT.

As regards this clone: The DNA is omitted, as the CDR3 cannot be located on it reliably, and the CDR3 follows TCRdb's listing. V usage is TRBV11-2 and J usage is TRBJ2-7; the table's TRBD1 call for D was not verified on the DNA. From germline, CDR1 is SGHAT and CDR2 FQNNGV. The CDR3 is 13 residues long, counting both termini. The CDR3 is CASSLGFAQGTDF.